This T cell receptor (beta chain) was sequenced in a study of blood T cell repertoires in COVID-19. The protocol was immunoSEQ multiplex PCR, while the TCRdb copy is restricted to in-frame clones and leaves out a portion. This sample yields about 250,000 clones, of which less than 90% are seen a single time; roughly 1.4% belongs to the top ten. Germline assignment: CDR1 KGHSH and CDR2 LQKENI. This CDR3 is 16 amino acids long. V shed 2 bases and J 2 bases; nucleotides not matched to a gene: 5. The sequenced sample consisted of peripheral blood. V and J are TRBV18 and TRBJ2-2, with 7 nucleotides matching TRBD2. This receptor was obtained from a woman between 40 and 50 years old who had recovered from COVID-19. Here the CDR3 reads CASSPWSGDNTGELFF. The DNA for the CDR3 is TGTGCCAGCTCACCATGGAGCGGGGACAACACCGGGGAGCTGTTTTTT.